Sequencing of this T cell receptor beta chain was carried out in a study of blood T cell repertoires in COVID-19. Study context: Samples came from the United States, Italy and Spain, spanning acute and convalescent COVID-19.

This clone was found once. In the authors' workflow: Amplification with reference gene primers provided the estimates of nucleated cell counts. Repertoires were generated with immunoSEQ multiplex PCR, while TCRdb's copy carries only in-frame clones and drops some. D and trimming were read from the DNA, whereas the V and J calls and clone size are those reported in that table. The data contain about 330,000 clones, approximately 82% of them seen just once; the ten biggest clones take up roughly 1.1%. The CDR3 consists of 16 residues. The germline gives CDR1 SGHTA, CDR2 FQGNSA. The V and J ends lost 5 bases and 9 bases, in that order; junction bases with no gene match: 16.

Sequenced: peripheral blood. The chain links TRBV7-2 to TRBJ1-2, with 9 bases fitting TRBD1. This sequence originates from a woman aged 50 to 60 with acute or convalescent COVID-19. The CDR3 loop reads CASSLEGSGTGSRYTF. CDR3 DNA sequence: TGTGCCAGCAGCCTAGAGGGCTCCGGGACAGGGTCTCGCTACACCTTC.